This is a list of T cell receptor beta chains from one sample in a study of CD8+ T cells in alopecia areata. Generated by immunoSEQ multiplex PCR, the TCRdb table keeps only in-frame clones and is missing some. This sample has 110,000 to 150,000 clones, with nearly 55% found just once. The specimen comprised CD8+ T cells sorted from blood, sampled at week 4, from a patient treated with tofacitinib. These receptors originate from a human donor with alopecia areata. CDR3s include the opening cysteine and the closing phenylalanine or tryptophan. Each record gives: CDR3 protein, CDR3 DNA, J gene, D gene, V gene, clone size. A D gene is named only where the DNA matches it firmly. Not every row has a clone size; where given, it reads once, few, many or a size class.

cdr3_aa: CASGTSGGAETQYF
cdr3_nt: TGTGCCAGCGGGACTAGCGGGGGGGCAGAGACCCAGTACTTC
j_call: TRBJ2-5
d_call: TRBD2
v_call: TRBV6-1
clone_size: few

cdr3_aa: CASGTGSEEAQHF
cdr3_nt: TGTGCCAGCGGGACCGGGAGCGAGGAGGCCCAGCATTTT
j_call: TRBJ1-5
d_call: NA
v_call: TRBV27
clone_size: NA

cdr3_aa: CASSQDPTDTQYF
cdr3_nt: TGCGCCAGCAGCCAAGATCCGACAGATACGCAGTATTTT
j_call: TRBJ2-3
d_call: NA
v_call: TRBV4-1
clone_size: NA

cdr3_aa: CASSPTGAPLNTEAFF
cdr3_nt: TGTGCCAGCAGCCCGACAGGGGCCCCCTTGAACACTGAAGCTTTCTTT
j_call: TRBJ1-1
d_call: TRBD1
v_call: TRBV5-4
clone_size: NA

cdr3_aa: CASSSSSYEQYF
cdr3_nt: TGTGCCAGCAGTTCAAGCTCCTACGAGCAGTACTTC
j_call: TRBJ2-7
d_call: NA
v_call: TRBV13
clone_size: NA

cdr3_aa: CSVDLGPQQGTVNTEAFF
cdr3_nt: TGCAGCGTTGATCTCGGACCCCAACAGGGTACGGTGAACACTGAAGCTTTCTTT
j_call: TRBJ1-1
d_call: NA
v_call: TRBV29-1
clone_size: NA

cdr3_aa: CASSQGGDSPWDGYTF
cdr3_nt: TGCGCCAGCAGCCAAGGGGGGGACTCCCCTTGGGATGGCTACACCTTC
j_call: TRBJ1-2
d_call: NA
v_call: TRBV4-1
clone_size: NA

cdr3_aa: CASSTQGLEQFF
cdr3_nt: TGTGCCAGCAGCACTCAGGGGTTGGAGCAGTTCTTC
j_call: TRBJ2-1
d_call: NA
v_call: TRBV13
clone_size: NA

cdr3_aa: CASSLVSYNEQFF
cdr3_nt: TGCGCCAGCAGCTTGGTCAGCTACAATGAGCAGTTCTTC
j_call: TRBJ2-1
d_call: NA
v_call: TRBV5-1
clone_size: NA

cdr3_aa: CSVEVDLLTGWNEQFF
cdr3_nt: TGCAGCGTTGAAGTGGACCTTTTGACAGGATGGAATGAGCAGTTCTTC
j_call: TRBJ2-1
d_call: NA
v_call: TRBV29-1
clone_size: NA

cdr3_aa: CATSRDTRSYNEQFF
cdr3_nt: TGTGCCACCAGCAGAGACACTAGATCCTACAATGAGCAGTTCTTC
j_call: TRBJ2-1
d_call: NA
v_call: TRBV15
clone_size: NA

cdr3_aa: CAWSRDGGGTEAFF
cdr3_nt: TGTGCCTGGAGTCGAGACGGGGGAGGCACTGAAGCTTTCTTT
j_call: TRBJ1-1
d_call: NA
v_call: TRBV30
clone_size: few

cdr3_aa: CASRGQGWNTEAFF
cdr3_nt: TGTGCCAGCAGAGGACAGGGATGGAACACTGAAGCTTTCTTT
j_call: TRBJ1-1
d_call: TRBD1
v_call: TRBV2
clone_size: few

cdr3_aa: CASSLQTGTFYNEQFF
cdr3_nt: TGCGCCAGCAGCTTGCAAACCGGGACCTTCTACAATGAGCAGTTCTTC
j_call: TRBJ2-1
d_call: NA
v_call: TRBV5-1
clone_size: NA

cdr3_aa: CASSASLPGHYGYTF
cdr3_nt: TGTGCCAGCAGCGCCTCCCTTCCAGGGCACTATGGCTACACCTTC
j_call: TRBJ1-2
d_call: NA
v_call: TRBV9
clone_size: NA

cdr3_aa: CASSLAGGDQPQHF
cdr3_nt: TGTGCCAGCAGCTTGGCAGGGGGCGACCAGCCCCAGCATTTT
j_call: TRBJ1-5
d_call: TRBD1
v_call: TRBV5-6
clone_size: NA

cdr3_aa: CASSFGETSDNEQFF
cdr3_nt: TGTGCCAGCAGCTTCGGGGAGACTAGCGACAATGAGCAGTTCTTC
j_call: TRBJ2-1
d_call: TRBD2
v_call: TRBV7-9
clone_size: once

cdr3_aa: CSVGIGDLDTQYF
cdr3_nt: TGCAGCGTTGGGATTGGGGATTTGGATACGCAGTATTTT
j_call: TRBJ2-3
d_call: NA
v_call: TRBV29-1
clone_size: few

cdr3_aa: CASSQEIRYEQYF
cdr3_nt: TGTGCCAGCAGCCAAGAAATACGGTACGAGCAGTACTTC
j_call: TRBJ2-7
d_call: NA
v_call: TRBV14
clone_size: few

cdr3_aa: CASSQDLQPEAFF
cdr3_nt: TGTGCCAGCAGCCAAGATTTACAGCCTGAAGCTTTCTTT
j_call: TRBJ1-1
d_call: NA
v_call: TRBV4-2
clone_size: NA

cdr3_aa: CASSVAGDIEAFF
cdr3_nt: TGTGCCAGCAGCGTAGCTGGGGACATTGAAGCTTTCTTT
j_call: TRBJ1-1
d_call: NA
v_call: TRBV9
clone_size: NA

cdr3_aa: CAWSPPYNEQFF
cdr3_nt: TGTGCCTGGAGTCCGCCCTACAATGAGCAGTTCTTC
j_call: TRBJ2-1
d_call: NA
v_call: TRBV30
clone_size: NA

cdr3_aa: CASSHSGKGNEQFF
cdr3_nt: TGTGCCAGCAGCCATAGCGGGAAGGGCAATGAGCAGTTCTTC
j_call: TRBJ2-1
d_call: TRBD2
v_call: TRBV9
clone_size: NA

cdr3_aa: CASRQWADWPGGYTF
cdr3_nt: TGTGCCAGCAGACAATGGGCCGACTGGCCGGGTGGCTACACCTTC
j_call: TRBJ1-2
d_call: NA
v_call: TRBV6-5
clone_size: many

cdr3_aa: CASSYSPEYNSPLHF
cdr3_nt: TGTGCCAGCAGTTACTCGCCAGAATATAATTCACCCCTCCACTTT
j_call: TRBJ1-6
d_call: NA
v_call: TRBV6-5
clone_size: NA

cdr3_aa: CASSYWQASTDTQYF
cdr3_nt: TGTGCCAGCAGTTACTGGCAGGCTAGCACAGATACGCAGTATTTT
j_call: TRBJ2-3
d_call: NA
v_call: TRBV6-6
clone_size: once

cdr3_aa: CASSYGERGGTDTQYF
cdr3_nt: TGTGCCAGCAGTTACGGGGAGCGGGGGGGCACAGATACGCAGTATTTT
j_call: TRBJ2-3
d_call: TRBD2
v_call: TRBV6-5
clone_size: few

cdr3_aa: CASSYGTSGGNEQFF
cdr3_nt: TGTGCCAGCAGTTACGGGACTAGCGGGGGCAATGAGCAGTTCTTC
j_call: TRBJ2-1
d_call: TRBD2
v_call: TRBV6-6
clone_size: few

cdr3_aa: CASSIMLGGTEAFF
cdr3_nt: TGTGCCAGTAGTATAATGTTGGGGGGGACTGAAGCTTTCTTT
j_call: TRBJ1-1
d_call: NA
v_call: TRBV19
clone_size: NA

cdr3_aa: CASSRPQETQYF
cdr3_nt: TGTGCCAGCAGTAGACCTCAAGAGACCCAGTACTTC
j_call: TRBJ2-5
d_call: NA
v_call: TRBV2
clone_size: NA

cdr3_aa: CASSYDRNYGYTF
cdr3_nt: TGTGCCAGCAGTTATGACAGGAACTATGGCTACACCTTC
j_call: TRBJ1-2
d_call: NA
v_call: TRBV6-5
clone_size: NA

cdr3_aa: CSVGVRQRTFF
cdr3_nt: TGCAGCGTTGGGGTCCGACAGAGGACTTTCTTT
j_call: TRBJ1-1
d_call: NA
v_call: TRBV29-1
clone_size: NA

cdr3_aa: CASSPSKGQPQHF
cdr3_nt: TGTGCCAGCAGCCCCAGCAAGGGACAGCCCCAGCATTTT
j_call: TRBJ1-5
d_call: NA
v_call: TRBV7-8
clone_size: NA

cdr3_aa: CASSWGPRVTYEQYF
cdr3_nt: TGTGCCAGCAGCTGGGGCCCGAGGGTTACCTACGAGCAGTACTTC
j_call: TRBJ2-7
d_call: NA
v_call: TRBV7-3
clone_size: NA

cdr3_aa: CASSLGVGTGELFF
cdr3_nt: TGTGCTAGCAGCTTGGGGGTTGGGACCGGGGAGCTGTTTTTT
j_call: TRBJ2-2
d_call: NA
v_call: TRBV7-7
clone_size: NA

cdr3_aa: CATLDGQETQYF
cdr3_nt: TGTGCCACCTTAGACGGTCAAGAGACCCAGTACTTC
j_call: TRBJ2-5
d_call: NA
v_call: TRBV10-3
clone_size: few

cdr3_aa: CAWSVPGELFF
cdr3_nt: TGTGCCTGGAGTGTCCCCGGTGAACTGTTTTTT
j_call: TRBJ1-4
d_call: NA
v_call: TRBV30
clone_size: NA

cdr3_aa: CAWSPSGLAGSYEQYF
cdr3_nt: TGTGCCTGGAGCCCATCCGGACTAGCGGGGTCCTACGAGCAGTACTTC
j_call: TRBJ2-7
d_call: TRBD2
v_call: TRBV30
clone_size: NA

cdr3_aa: CSVEGGSNTGELFF
cdr3_nt: TGCAGCGTCGAGGGGGGGTCTAACACCGGGGAGCTGTTTTTT
j_call: TRBJ2-2
d_call: NA
v_call: TRBV29-1
clone_size: few

cdr3_aa: CASQLARGANIQYF
cdr3_nt: TGTGCCAGCCAGCTAGCCAGGGGAGCAAACATTCAGTACTTC
j_call: TRBJ2-4
d_call: NA
v_call: TRBV7-9
clone_size: few

cdr3_aa: CASSPLGTVSSYEQYF
cdr3_nt: TGTGCCAGCAGTCCTCTAGGGACGGTGAGCTCCTACGAGCAGTACTTC
j_call: TRBJ2-7
d_call: NA
v_call: TRBV27
clone_size: NA

cdr3_aa: CAWSPLAGVTDTQYF
cdr3_nt: TGTGCCTGGAGTCCTCTAGCGGGGGTTACAGATACGCAGTATTTT
j_call: TRBJ2-3
d_call: TRBD2
v_call: TRBV30
clone_size: NA

cdr3_aa: CASSLRAANTEAFF
cdr3_nt: TGTGCCAGCAGTTTGAGGGCGGCGAACACTGAAGCTTTCTTT
j_call: TRBJ1-1
d_call: NA
v_call: TRBV27
clone_size: few

cdr3_aa: CAWSPGSSTEAFF
cdr3_nt: TGTGCCTGGAGCCCAGGGTCGTCGACTGAAGCTTTCTTT
j_call: TRBJ1-1
d_call: NA
v_call: TRBV30
clone_size: NA

cdr3_aa: CASSLGEGTGELFF
cdr3_nt: TGTGCCAGCAGCTTAGGGGAGGGAACCGGGGAGCTGTTTTTT
j_call: TRBJ2-2
d_call: TRBD2
v_call: TRBV7-6
clone_size: NA

cdr3_aa: CASSPPPGRNYGYTF
cdr3_nt: TGTGCCAGCAGCCCGCCTCCGGGGAGGAACTATGGCTACACCTTC
j_call: TRBJ1-2
d_call: NA
v_call: TRBV7-6
clone_size: NA

cdr3_aa: CSVDADRNGAFF
cdr3_nt: TGCAGCGTTGACGCGGACAGGAACGGAGCTTTCTTT
j_call: TRBJ1-1
d_call: TRBD1
v_call: TRBV29-1
clone_size: once

cdr3_aa: CASSPTAAGALSDEQFF
cdr3_nt: TGTGCCAGCTCCCCAACTGCCGCGGGGGCCCTGTCCGATGAGCAGTTCTTC
j_call: TRBJ2-1
d_call: NA
v_call: TRBV2
clone_size: NA

cdr3_aa: CASSLGPGTSSPLHF
cdr3_nt: TGTGCCAGCAGCTTAGGTCCAGGGACAAGTTCACCCCTCCACTTT
j_call: TRBJ1-6
d_call: NA
v_call: TRBV7-8
clone_size: few

cdr3_aa: CATSRDVGGATGELFF
cdr3_nt: TGTGCCACCAGCAGAGATGTAGGGGGCGCTACCGGGGAGCTGTTTTTT
j_call: TRBJ2-2
d_call: TRBD1
v_call: TRBV15
clone_size: NA

cdr3_aa: CASSLVQQETQYF
cdr3_nt: TGTGCCAGCAGTTTAGTACAGCAAGAGACCCAGTACTTC
j_call: TRBJ2-5
d_call: NA
v_call: TRBV27
clone_size: NA